This TCR beta chain was obtained from a study of blood T cell repertoires in COVID-19. Authors' data handling: Reference gene primer amplification in the assay estimated nucleated cell counts. Using immunoSEQ multiplex PCR, the repertoire was profiled, and TCRdb retains in-frame clones only, with some absent. From that table come the V and J calls and clone size; the DNA was used to work out D and trimming. The top ten hold over 4% of the sample, which has 200,000 to 300,000 clones, around 84% seen once. Per the germline V gene, CDR1 is SEHNR and CDR2 is FQNEAQ (reference sequence). The CDR3 has 16 amino acids. V shed 1 base and J 3 bases; nucleotides not matched to a gene: 7.

The receptor was isolated from a woman aged 55-69 years with COVID-19, enrolled during active disease. V is TRBV7-9 and J is TRBJ2-5, with TRBD2 matching over 8 bases. The sample taken for sequencing was peripheral blood. The CDR3 protein is CASSLGAGAGEETQYF. CDR3 bases: TGTGCCAGCAGCTTAGGGGCGGGAGCGGGGGAAGAGACCCAGTACTTC. Using reference TRBV7-9 and TRBJ2-5 for the parts outside the CDR3, the full variable domain is DTGVSQNPRHKITKRGQNVTFRCDPISEHNRLYWYRQTLGQGPEFLTYFQNEAQLEKSRLLSDRFSAERPKGSFSTLEIQRTEQGDSAMYLCASSLGAGAGEETQYFGPGTRLLVL.